This T cell receptor (beta chain) was identified in a study of graft-versus-host responses after intestinal transplantation. The wider study: Induction using anti-thymocyte globulin, followed by tacrolimus and steroids for 2 to 4 years, was given to all recipients.

V was pared by 3 bases and J by 5 bases, with 8 bases between. CDR1 and CDR2 from the germline V gene are MNHEY and SMNVEV (reference sequence). This CDR3 spans 13 amino acids. The study's findings and limits: Investigators detected GvH clones in recipient marrow, with some emerging earlier in ileum or blood. In patients with graft-donor T cell macrochimerism, allograft graft-versus-host to host-versus-graft clonal ratios were high. With peak circulating GvH clone levels came an association with early post-transplant HvG declines.

Repertoires were generated with immunoSEQ multiplex PCR, while TCRdb's copy carries only in-frame clones and drops some. The table has some 120,000 clones, roughly 93% seen once. This clone was found a few times. Its specificity is not known. The J gene is TRBJ2-1, the V gene TRBV27; D uncertain. The sample here was unstimulated CD8+ T cells sorted from spleen or lymph node cells, taken before transplant. The sequence was obtained from a human donor who was the organ donor for an intestinal transplant. CDR3 amino acids: CASSLKGNNEQFF. In DNA form, the CDR3 reads TGTGCCAGCAGTTTGAAGGGCAACAATGAGCAGTTCTTC.